Here is one T cell receptor beta chain with its context. Germline V CDR1 and CDR2: SEHNR, FQNEAQ (reference sequence). Trimming at V came to 4 bases and at J to 5 bases, leaving 9 bases not matched to a gene. There are 15 residues in the CDR3. This sample was included in a study of blood T cell repertoires in COVID-19. TCRdb's table, derived via immunoSEQ multiplex PCR, lists solely in-frame clones and lacks some. The sample shows 270,000 or so clones, roughly 88% of them seen only once. This clonotype was obtained from a woman aged 35 to 49 with acute COVID-19. The rearrangement links TRBV7-9 to TRBJ2-5; TRBD1 aligns across 8 bases. Sequences were obtained from PBMCs or T cells enriched from blood (not recorded which). CDR3 residues: CASSWPAGGGETQYF. The CDR3 DNA reads TGTGCCAGCAGCTGGCCGGCAGGGGGCGGTGAGACCCAGTACTTC.